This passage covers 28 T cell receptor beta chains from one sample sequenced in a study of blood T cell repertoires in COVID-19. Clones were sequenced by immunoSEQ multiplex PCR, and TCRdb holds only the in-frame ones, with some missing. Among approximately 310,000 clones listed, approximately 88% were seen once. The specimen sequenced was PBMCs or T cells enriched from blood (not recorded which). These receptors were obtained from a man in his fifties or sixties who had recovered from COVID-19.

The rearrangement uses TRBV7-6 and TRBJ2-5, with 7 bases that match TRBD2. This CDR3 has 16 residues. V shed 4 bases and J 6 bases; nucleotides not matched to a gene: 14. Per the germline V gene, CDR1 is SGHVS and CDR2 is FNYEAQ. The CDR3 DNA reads TGTGCCAGCAGCTCTCTCTATCCCGGGACTATTAAGACCCAGTACTTC. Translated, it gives CASSSLYPGTIKTQYF. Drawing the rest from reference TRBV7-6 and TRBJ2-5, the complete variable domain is GAGVSQSPRYKVTKRGQDVALRCDPISGHVSLYWYRQALGQGPEFLTYFNYEAQQDKSGLPNDRFSAERPEGSISTLTIQRTEQRDSAMYRCASSSLYPGTIKTQYFGPGTRLLVL.

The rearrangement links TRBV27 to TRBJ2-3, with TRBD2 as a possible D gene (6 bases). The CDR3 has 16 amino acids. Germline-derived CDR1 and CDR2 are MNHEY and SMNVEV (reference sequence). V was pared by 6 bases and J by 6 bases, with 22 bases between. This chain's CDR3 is CASSPLWDGSLDTQYF. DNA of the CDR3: TGTGCCAGCAGCCCATTATGGGACGGGAGTTTGGATACGCAGTATTTT.

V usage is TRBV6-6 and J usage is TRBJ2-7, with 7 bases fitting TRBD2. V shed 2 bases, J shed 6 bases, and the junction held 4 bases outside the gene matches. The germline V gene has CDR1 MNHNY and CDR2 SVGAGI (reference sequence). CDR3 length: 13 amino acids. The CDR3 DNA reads TGTGCCAGCAGTTACGGGGGGGGTTCCGAGCAGTACTTC. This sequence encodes CASSYGGGSEQYF.

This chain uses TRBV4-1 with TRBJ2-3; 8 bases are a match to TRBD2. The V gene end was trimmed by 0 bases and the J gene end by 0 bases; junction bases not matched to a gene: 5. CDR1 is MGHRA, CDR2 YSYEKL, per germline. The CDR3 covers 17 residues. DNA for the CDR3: TGCGCCAGCAGCCAAGATCGGCTAGCGGGTAGCACAGATACGCAGTATTTT. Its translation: CASSQDRLAGSTDTQYF.

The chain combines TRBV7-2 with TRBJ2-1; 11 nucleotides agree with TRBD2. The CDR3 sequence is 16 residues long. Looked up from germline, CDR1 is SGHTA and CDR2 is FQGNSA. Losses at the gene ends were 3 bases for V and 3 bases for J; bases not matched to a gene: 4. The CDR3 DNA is TGTGCCAGCAGCTTTCAGGGACTAGCGGTCTACAATGAGCAGTTCTTC. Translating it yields CASSFQGLAVYNEQFF. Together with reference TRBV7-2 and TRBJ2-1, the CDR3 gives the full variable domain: GAGVSQSPSNKVTEKGKDVELRCDPISGHTALYWYRQSLGQGLEFLIYFQGNSAPDKSGLPSDRFSAERTGGSVSTLTIQRTQQEDSAVYLCASSFQGLAVYNEQFFGPGTRLTVL.

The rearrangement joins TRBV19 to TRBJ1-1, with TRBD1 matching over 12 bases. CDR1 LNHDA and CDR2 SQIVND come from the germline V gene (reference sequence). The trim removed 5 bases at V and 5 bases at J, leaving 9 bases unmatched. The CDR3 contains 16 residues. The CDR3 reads CASSPGTGGAFTEAFF. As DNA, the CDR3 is TGTGCCAGTAGTCCTGGGACAGGGGGCGCATTTACTGAAGCTTTCTTT.

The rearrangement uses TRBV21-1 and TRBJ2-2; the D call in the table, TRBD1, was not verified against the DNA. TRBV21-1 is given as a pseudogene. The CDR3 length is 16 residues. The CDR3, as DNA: TGTGCCAGCAGCAAAGCTGGGGCGGTGAACACCGGGGAGCTGTTTTTT. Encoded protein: CASSKAGAVNTGELFF.

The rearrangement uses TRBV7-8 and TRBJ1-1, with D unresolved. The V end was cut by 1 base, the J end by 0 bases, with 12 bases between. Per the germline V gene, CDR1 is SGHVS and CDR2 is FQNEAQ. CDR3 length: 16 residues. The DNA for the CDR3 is TGTGCCAGCAGCTTAGACGGACTTCTTATGAACACTGAAGCTTTCTTT. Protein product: CASSLDGLLMNTEAFF.

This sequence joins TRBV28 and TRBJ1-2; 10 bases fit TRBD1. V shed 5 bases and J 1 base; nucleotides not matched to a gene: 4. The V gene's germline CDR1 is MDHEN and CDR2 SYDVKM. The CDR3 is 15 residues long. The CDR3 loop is CASSGRDRGNYGYTF. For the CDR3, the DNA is TGTGCCAGCAGTGGCCGGGACAGGGGTAACTATGGCTACACCTTC.

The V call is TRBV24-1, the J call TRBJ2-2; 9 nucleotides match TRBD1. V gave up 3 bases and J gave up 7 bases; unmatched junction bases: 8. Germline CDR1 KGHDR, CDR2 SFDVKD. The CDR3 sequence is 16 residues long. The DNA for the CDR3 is TGTGCCACCAGTGATCAGACAGGGGGTTACTTCGGGGAGCTGTTTTTT. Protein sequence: CATSDQTGGYFGELFF.

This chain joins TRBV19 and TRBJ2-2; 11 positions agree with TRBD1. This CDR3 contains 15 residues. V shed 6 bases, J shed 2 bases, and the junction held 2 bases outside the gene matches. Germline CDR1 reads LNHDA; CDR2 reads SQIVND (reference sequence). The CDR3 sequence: CASRDRGLNTGELFF. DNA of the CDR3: TGTGCCAGTAGGGACAGGGGGCTTAACACCGGGGAGCTGTTTTTT. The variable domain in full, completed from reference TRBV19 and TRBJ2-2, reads DGGITQSPKYLFRKEGQNVTLSCEQNLNHDAMYWYRQDPGQGLRLIYYSQIVNDFQKGDIAEGYSVSREKKESFPLTVTSAQKNPTAFYLCASRDRGLNTGELFFGEGSRLTVL.

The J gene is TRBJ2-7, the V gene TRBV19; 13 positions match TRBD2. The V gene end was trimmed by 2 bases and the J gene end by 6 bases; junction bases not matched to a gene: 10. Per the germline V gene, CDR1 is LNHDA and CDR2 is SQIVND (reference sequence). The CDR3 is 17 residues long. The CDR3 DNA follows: TGTGCCAGTAGTATAAGGTGGACTAGCGGGAGTTTCGGCGAGCAGTACTTC. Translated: CASSIRWTSGSFGEQYF.

CDR3 loop: CASSQHGAGEGTDTQYF. Written as DNA, the CDR3 is TGTGCCAGCAGCCAACATGGGGCGGGAGAGGGCACAGATACGCAGTATTTT. The chain links TRBV3-1 (or the pseudogene TRBV3-2) to TRBJ2-3; 7 bases align to TRBD2. The CDR3 runs to 17 residues. Per the germline V gene, CDR1 is LGHDT and CDR2 is YNNKEL (reference sequence). V was clipped by 2 bases and J by 1 base; unmatched bases: 9.

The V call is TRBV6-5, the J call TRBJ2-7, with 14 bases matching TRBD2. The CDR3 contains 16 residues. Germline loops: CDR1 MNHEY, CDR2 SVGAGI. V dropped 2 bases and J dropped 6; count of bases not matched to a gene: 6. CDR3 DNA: TGTGCCAGCAGTTACGCATCTGGGACTAGCGGGAGCGAGCAGTACTTC. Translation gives CASSYASGTSGSEQYF.

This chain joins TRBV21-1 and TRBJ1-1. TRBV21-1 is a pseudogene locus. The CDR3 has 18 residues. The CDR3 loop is CASSKERGLLQAGTEAFF. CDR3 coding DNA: TGTGCCAGCAGCAAAGAGAGAGGACTGCTGCAGGCGGGAACTGAAGCTTTCTTT.

The CDR3 DNA sequence: TGTGCCAGCACCAAAATAGGCAGGGTTGGCACTGAAGCTTTCTTT. This sequence encodes CASTKIGRVGTEAFF. J is TRBJ1-1 and V is TRBV11-2; weak D call: TRBD1 (5 bases). Germline V gene data show CDR1 as SGHAT and CDR2 as FQNNGV. Between the trimmed V and J ends, which lost 7 bases and 4 bases, there was a span of 19 bases. The CDR3 is 15 residues long. Together with reference TRBV11-2 and TRBJ1-1, the CDR3 gives the full variable domain: EAGVAQSPRYKIIEKRQSVAFWCNPISGHATLYWYQQILGQGPKLLIQFQNNGVVDDSQLPKDRFSAERLKGVDSTLKIQPAKLEDSAVYLCASTKIGRVGTEAFFGQGTRLTVV.

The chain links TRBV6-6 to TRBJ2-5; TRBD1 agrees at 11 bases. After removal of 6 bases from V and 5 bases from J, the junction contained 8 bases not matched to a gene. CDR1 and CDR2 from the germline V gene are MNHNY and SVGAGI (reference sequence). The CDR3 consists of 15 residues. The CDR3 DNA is TGTGCCAGCAGCACCGGGACAGGGGGGGTGGAGACCCAGTACTTC. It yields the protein CASSTGTGGVETQYF.

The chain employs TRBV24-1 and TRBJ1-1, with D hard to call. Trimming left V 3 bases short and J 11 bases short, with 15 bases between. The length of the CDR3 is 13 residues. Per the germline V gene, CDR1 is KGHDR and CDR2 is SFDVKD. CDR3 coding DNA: TGTGCCACCAGTGATGTGGATCCGATCGGGGCTTTCTTT. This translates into CATSDVDPIGAFF.

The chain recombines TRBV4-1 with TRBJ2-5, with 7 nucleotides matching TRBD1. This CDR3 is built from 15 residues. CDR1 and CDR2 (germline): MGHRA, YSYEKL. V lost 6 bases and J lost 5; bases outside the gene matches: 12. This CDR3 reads CASRYRQGQLETQYF. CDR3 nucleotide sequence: TGCGCCAGCAGATATCGACAGGGTCAGCTGGAGACCCAGTACTTC.

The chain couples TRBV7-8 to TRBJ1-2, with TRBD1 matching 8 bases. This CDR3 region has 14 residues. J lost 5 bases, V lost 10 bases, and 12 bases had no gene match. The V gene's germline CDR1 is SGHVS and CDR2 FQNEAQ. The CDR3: CAIFGQGVGYGYTF. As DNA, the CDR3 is TGTGCCATCTTCGGACAGGGAGTCGGGTATGGCTACACCTTC.

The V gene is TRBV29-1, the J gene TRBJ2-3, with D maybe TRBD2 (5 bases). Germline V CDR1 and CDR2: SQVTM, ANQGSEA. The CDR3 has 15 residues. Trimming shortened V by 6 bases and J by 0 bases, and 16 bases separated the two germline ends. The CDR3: CSVEPMEASTDTQYF. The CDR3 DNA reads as TGCAGCGTAGAACCAATGGAGGCAAGCACAGATACGCAGTATTTT.

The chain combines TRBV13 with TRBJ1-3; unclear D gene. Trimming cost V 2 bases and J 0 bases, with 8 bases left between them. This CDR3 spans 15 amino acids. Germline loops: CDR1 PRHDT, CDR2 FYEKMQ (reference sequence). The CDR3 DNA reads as TGTGCCAGCAGCTTAATGGTCGGCTCTGGAAACACCATATATTTT. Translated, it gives CASSLMVGSGNTIYF.

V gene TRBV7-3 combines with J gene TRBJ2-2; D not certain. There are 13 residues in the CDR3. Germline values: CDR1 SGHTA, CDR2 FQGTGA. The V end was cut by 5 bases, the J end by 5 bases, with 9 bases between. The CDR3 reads CASSVYTTGELFF. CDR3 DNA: TGTGCCAGCAGCGTATATACTACCGGGGAGCTGTTTTTT.

The CDR3 spells CASSPVAGGASLETQYF. The CDR3 DNA reads TGTGCCAGCAGTCCGGTTGCAGGGGGCGCGAGTTTAGAGACCCAGTACTTC. The V gene is TRBV5-6, the J gene TRBJ2-5; 8 bases map to TRBD1. The germline V gene encodes CDR1 SGHDT and CDR2 YYEEEE. V lost 5 bases to trimming and J lost 4 bases; unmatched junction nucleotides: 16. This CDR3 has 17 residues. Full variable domain (missing parts from reference TRBV5-6 and TRBJ2-5): DAGVTQSPTHLIKTRGQQVTLRCSPKSGHDTVSWYQQALGQGPQFIFQYYEEEERQRGNFPDRFSGHQFPNYSSELNVNALLLGDSALYLCASSPVAGGASLETQYFGPGTRLLVL.

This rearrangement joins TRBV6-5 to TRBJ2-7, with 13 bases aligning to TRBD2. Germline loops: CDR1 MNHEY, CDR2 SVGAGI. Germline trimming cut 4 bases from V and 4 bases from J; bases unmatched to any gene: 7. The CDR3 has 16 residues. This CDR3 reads CASSSPGTSGMYEQYF. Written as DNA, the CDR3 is TGTGCCAGCAGTTCCCCAGGGACTAGCGGGATGTACGAGCAGTACTTC.

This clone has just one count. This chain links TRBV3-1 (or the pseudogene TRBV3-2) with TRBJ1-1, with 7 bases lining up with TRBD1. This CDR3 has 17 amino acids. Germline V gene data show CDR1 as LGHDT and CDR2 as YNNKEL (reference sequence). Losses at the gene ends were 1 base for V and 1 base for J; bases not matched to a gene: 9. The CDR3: CASSQVGRGVGNTEAFF. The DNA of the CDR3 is TGTGCCAGCAGCCAAGTCGGCAGGGGGGTAGGGAACACTGAAGCTTTCTTT.

CDR3 DNA sequence: TGTGCCAGTAGTACCGTCGAGGGGGTCAGTTACGAGCAGTACTTC. Translated, it gives CASSTVEGVSYEQYF. The chain combines TRBV19 with TRBJ2-7, with a tentative D call TRBD1 (6 bases). The CDR3 runs to 15 residues. V was shortened by 4 bases and J by 4 bases, with 17 bases between the two germline ends. CDR1 is LNHDA and CDR2 is SQIVND in the germline V gene (reference sequence).

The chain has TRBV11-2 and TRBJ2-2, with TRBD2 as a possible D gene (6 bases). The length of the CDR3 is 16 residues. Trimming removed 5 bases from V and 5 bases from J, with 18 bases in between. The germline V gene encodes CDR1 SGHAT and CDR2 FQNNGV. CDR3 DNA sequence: TGTGCCAGCAGCGCCCGGGACTCTCTTCGTACCGGGGAGCTGTTTTTT. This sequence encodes CASSARDSLRTGELFF.